One sample yielded the 23 T cell receptor beta chains listed below, sequenced in a study of cytomegalovirus exposure and HLA in healthy donors. The PCR had 60 Vbeta and 13 Jbeta primers. Profiled with immunoSEQ multiplex PCR; TCRdb holds only in-frame clones, not every one. The table shows 150,000 to 200,000 clones, with approximately 75% occurring only once. Sequencing input: PBMCs. Receptors were obtained from a girl aged 10-17 years in good health and CMV-seronegative.

V and J are TRBV7-6 and TRBJ1-3, with D uncertain. Germline assignment: CDR1 SGHVS and CDR2 FNYEAQ. Trimming took 4 bases from V and 4 from J, leaving 8 bases between them. The CDR3 length is 13 residues. CDR3 loop: CASSSGGGNTIYF. In DNA form, the CDR3 reads TGTGCCAGCAGCTCAGGAGGGGGAAACACCATATATTTT.

The rearrangement joins TRBV7-8 to TRBJ1-1; D is perhaps TRBD1 (5 bases). V was cut by 3 bases and J by 11 bases, with 22 bases left in between. The CDR3 extends over 15 amino acids. Germline CDR1 SGHVS, CDR2 FQNEAQ. CDR3 region: CASSFLRDEGRRAFF. The CDR3 coding sequence is TGTGCCAGCAGCTTTTTGCGGGACGAAGGGCGACGGGCTTTCTTT.

Only a few counts were recorded for this clone. The V call is TRBV7-6, the J call TRBJ2-7; TRBD1 aligns across 11 bases. From germline, CDR1 is SGHVS and CDR2 FNYEAQ. The CDR3 is made up of 14 amino acids. Trimming removed 5 bases from V and 6 bases from J; junction bases left unmatched: 6. Here the CDR3 reads CASSAGTGGFEQYF. The CDR3 DNA sequence: TGTGCCAGCAGCGCCGGGACAGGGGGTTTCGAGCAGTACTTC.

This clone has just a few counts. Sequence at one end of the junction differs from germline and may be a read error. The chain joins TRBV7-8 to TRBJ2-5, with 7 bases that match TRBD1. CDR3 length: 11 amino acids. Germline CDR1 is SGHVS and CDR2 is FQNEAQ. CDR3 sequence: CASSLRGPLNF. CDR3 DNA: TGTGCCAGCAGCTTAAGGGGGCCCCTAAACTTC.

The rearrangement uses TRBV6-6 and TRBJ2-1, with a tentative D call TRBD1 (5 bases). Deletions cut 5 bases from V and 8 bases from J, with 7 bases between. The germline CDR1 and CDR2 sequences are MNHNY and SVGAGI (reference sequence). The CDR3 has 11 amino acids. This CDR3 reads CASSPGYEQFF. The CDR3 region has the DNA TGTGCCAGCAGTCCAGGGTATGAGCAGTTCTTC.

The CDR3 here is CASSEGEGSYNSPLHF. The CDR3 nucleotides read TGTGCCAGCAGTGAAGGTGAGGGCTCCTATAATTCACCCCTCCACTTT. The rearrangement links TRBV6-1 to TRBJ1-6; no clear D gene. This CDR3 contains 16 residues. Trimming shortened V by 1 base and J by 0 bases, and 7 bases separated the two germline ends. Per germline, CDR1 MNHNS and CDR2 SASEGT.

This clone was seen a handful of times. This chain joins TRBV4-1 and TRBJ1-1; D perhaps matches TRBD1 (6 bases). The CDR3 has 13 residues. The V gene's germline CDR1 is MGHRA and CDR2 YSYEKL. V lost 6 bases and J 3 bases, leaving 11 bases between the germline ends. CDR3 nucleotides: TGCGCCAGCAGTCACAGGGCTGACACTGAAGCTTTCTTT. Its translation is CASSHRADTEAFF.

The V gene is TRBV5-6, the J gene TRBJ2-7; 10 bases agree with TRBD1. This CDR3 spans 14 amino acids. The trim removed 4 bases at V and 7 bases at J, leaving 8 bases unmatched. The germline V gene encodes CDR1 SGHDT and CDR2 YYEEEE. The CDR3 bases are TGTGCCAGCAGCGGGGACAGGGGAGTAGAGGAGCAGTACTTC. It yields the protein CASSGDRGVEEQYF.

This chain uses TRBV6-6 with TRBJ1-5; D gene unclear. Between the trimmed V and J ends, which lost 6 bases and 5 bases, there was a span of 11 bases. Looked up from germline, CDR1 is MNHNY and CDR2 is SVGAGI (reference sequence). The CDR3 runs to 13 residues. Written as DNA, the CDR3 is TGTGCCAGCAGCTCGGACGGGGATCAGCCCCAGCATTTT. Its protein is CASSSDGDQPQHF.

The rearrangement links TRBV7-3 to TRBJ2-1, with 14 positions matching TRBD2. V lost 7 bases to trimming and J lost 1 base; unmatched junction nucleotides: 6. Germline V gene sequence: CDR1 SGHTA, CDR2 FQGTGA. This CDR3 is built from 17 residues. The CDR3, as DNA: TGTGCCAGCACTAGGACTAGCGGGGGGATATCCTACAATGAGCAGTTCTTC. Translation: CASTRTSGGISYNEQFF. Full variable domain (remainder filled in from reference TRBV7-3 and TRBJ2-1): GAGVSQTPSNKVTEKGKYVELRCDPISGHTALYWYRQSLGQGPEFLIYFQGTGAADDSGLPNDRFFAVRPEGSVSTLKIQRTERGDSAVYLCASTRTSGGISYNEQFFGPGTRLTVL.

The chain recombines TRBV5-4 with TRBJ1-1; a weak D match, TRBD1 (5 bases). Trimming shortened V by 3 bases and J by 3 bases, and 15 bases separated the two germline ends. This CDR3 is built from 15 residues. Germline V CDR1 and CDR2: SGHNT, YYREEE (reference sequence). CDR3 loop: CASSSPGGGYTEAFF. Written as DNA, the CDR3 is TGTGCCAGCAGCTCACCTGGGGGGGGGTACACTGAAGCTTTCTTT.

The chain carries TRBV2 and TRBJ2-7, with D maybe TRBD1 (6 bases). Trimming removed 0 bases at V and 0 bases at J, with 15 bases between. Germline V gene sequence: CDR1 SNHLY, CDR2 FYNNEI. The CDR3 sequence is 17 residues long. In DNA form, the CDR3 reads TGTGCCAGCAGTGAAGCTGCCGGGACACGGAGCTCCTACGAGCAGTACTTC. This encodes CASSEAAGTRSSYEQYF.

V usage is TRBV10-1 and J usage is TRBJ2-7; no clear D. The CDR3 sequence is 15 residues long. Germline values: CDR1 WNHNN, CDR2 SYGVQD (reference sequence). The V gene lost 3 bases and the J gene lost 4 bases, with 16 bases spanning the gap. Here the CDR3 reads CASSDSADTFYEQYF. CDR3 coding DNA: TGCGCCAGCAGTGATTCCGCGGATACCTTTTACGAGCAGTACTTC.

This clone was seen a single time. This chain connects TRBV6-1 to TRBJ1-5, with D possibly TRBD1 on 6 matching bases. This CDR3 has 15 amino acids. CDR1 is MNHNS and CDR2 is SASEGT in the germline V gene. With 3 bases removed from V and 4 bases from J, the gap between germline ends came to 13 bases. The CDR3 DNA sequence: TGTGCCAGCAGTGAGGCAGGGGCGGCGAATCAGCCCCAGCATTTT. Amino acids: CASSEAGAANQPQHF.

The gene calls are TRBV7-9 and TRBJ2-5, with 7 positions matching TRBD2. V gave up 4 bases and J gave up 1 base; unmatched junction bases: 9. CDR3 size: 16 residues. Germline values: CDR1 SEHNR, CDR2 FQNEAQ (reference sequence). CDR3 DNA: TGTGCCAGCAGCTCTCCAAGCGGGGCGGTCCAAGAGACCCAGTACTTC. Encoded protein: CASSSPSGAVQETQYF. Supplemented by reference TRBV7-9 and TRBJ2-5, the full variable domain reads DTGVSQNPRHKITKRGQNVTFRCDPISEHNRLYWYRQTLGQGPEFLTYFQNEAQLEKSRLLSDRFSAERPKGSFSTLEIQRTEQGDSAMYLCASSSPSGAVQETQYFGPGTRLLVL.

The genes are TRBV7-2 and TRBJ1-2; weak D call: TRBD1 (6 bases). V lost 0 bases, J lost 7 bases, and 24 bases lay in between. The germline CDR1 and CDR2 sequences are SGHTA and FQGNSA. CDR3 length: 18 residues. The CDR3 loop reads CASSLAHSLGAKGIGYTF. Written as DNA, the CDR3 is TGTGCCAGCAGCTTAGCCCATAGCCTGGGGGCAAAAGGTATTGGCTACACCTTC.

The CDR3 DNA sequence: TGTGCCAGCAGCTTAGGGGTCAGGGAGGACCAGCCCCAGCATTTT. Encoded protein: CASSLGVREDQPQHF. The chain joins TRBV7-6 to TRBJ1-5; D perhaps matches TRBD1 (5 bases). Trimming stripped 1 base from V and 7 bases from J, with 14 bases between. CDR1 SGHVS and CDR2 FNYEAQ come from the germline V gene. The CDR3 spans 15 residues.

The genes are TRBV6-5 and TRBJ1-4, with D perhaps TRBD1 (6 bases). Germline V lookup: CDR1 MNHEY, CDR2 SVGAGI. CDR3 size: 15 residues. V lost 2 bases to trimming and J lost 8 bases, with 15 bases between them. The CDR3 nucleotides are TGTGCCAGCAGTTACGGAGCGGGACAACGAGAAAAACTGTTTTTT. Its translation is CASSYGAGQREKLFF.

This chain uses TRBV7-2 with TRBJ2-1; the match to TRBD2 covers 11 bases. V was pared by 4 bases and J by 4 bases, with 3 bases of the junction left unmatched. The CDR3 contains 15 residues. The germline V gene encodes CDR1 SGHTA and CDR2 FQGNSA. CDR3 sequence reads: CASSSSSGGYNEQFF. The CDR3 nucleotides are TGTGCCAGCAGCTCCTCTAGCGGGGGGTACAATGAGCAGTTCTTC.

This chain joins TRBV5-4 and TRBJ1-1; a weak D match, TRBD1 (5 bases). The CDR3 runs 14 residues. CDR1 is SGHNT and CDR2 is YYREEE in the germline V gene (reference sequence). The V end lost 2 bases, the J end lost 3 bases, and 11 bases lay between the germline ends. The CDR3 nucleotides are TGTGCCAGCAGCTTACCGACGGGGGACACTGAAGCTTTCTTT. Translating it yields CASSLPTGDTEAFF.

The chain combines TRBV6-5 with TRBJ2-3; D is ambiguous. With 3 bases removed from V and 4 bases from J, the gap between germline ends came to 14 bases. The CDR3 contains 15 residues. CDR1 MNHEY and CDR2 SVGAGI come from the germline V gene. CDR3 region: CASSYLSLFPDTQYF. CDR3 bases: TGTGCCAGCAGTTATTTGAGCCTCTTCCCAGATACGCAGTATTTT.

The V and J genes are TRBV7-9 and TRBJ2-7, with TRBD2 as a possible D gene (5 bases). Germline V lookup: CDR1 SEHNR, CDR2 FQNEAQ (reference sequence). The CDR3 is 14 residues long. V lost 6 bases and J lost 0, with 12 bases in between. The CDR3, as DNA: TGTGCCAGCAGAAGGACTGCAACCTCCTACGAGCAGTACTTC. This codes for CASRRTATSYEQYF.

The rearrangement joins TRBV6-1 to TRBJ1-4; no clear D gene. Looked up from germline, CDR1 is MNHNS and CDR2 is SASEGT. V lost 2 bases and J 6 bases, leaving 19 bases between the germline ends. The CDR3 covers 17 residues. CDR3 protein: CASSEKQWRGEDEKLFF. The CDR3 DNA reads as TGTGCCAGCAGTGAAAAACAATGGCGTGGTGAGGATGAAAAACTGTTTTTT.